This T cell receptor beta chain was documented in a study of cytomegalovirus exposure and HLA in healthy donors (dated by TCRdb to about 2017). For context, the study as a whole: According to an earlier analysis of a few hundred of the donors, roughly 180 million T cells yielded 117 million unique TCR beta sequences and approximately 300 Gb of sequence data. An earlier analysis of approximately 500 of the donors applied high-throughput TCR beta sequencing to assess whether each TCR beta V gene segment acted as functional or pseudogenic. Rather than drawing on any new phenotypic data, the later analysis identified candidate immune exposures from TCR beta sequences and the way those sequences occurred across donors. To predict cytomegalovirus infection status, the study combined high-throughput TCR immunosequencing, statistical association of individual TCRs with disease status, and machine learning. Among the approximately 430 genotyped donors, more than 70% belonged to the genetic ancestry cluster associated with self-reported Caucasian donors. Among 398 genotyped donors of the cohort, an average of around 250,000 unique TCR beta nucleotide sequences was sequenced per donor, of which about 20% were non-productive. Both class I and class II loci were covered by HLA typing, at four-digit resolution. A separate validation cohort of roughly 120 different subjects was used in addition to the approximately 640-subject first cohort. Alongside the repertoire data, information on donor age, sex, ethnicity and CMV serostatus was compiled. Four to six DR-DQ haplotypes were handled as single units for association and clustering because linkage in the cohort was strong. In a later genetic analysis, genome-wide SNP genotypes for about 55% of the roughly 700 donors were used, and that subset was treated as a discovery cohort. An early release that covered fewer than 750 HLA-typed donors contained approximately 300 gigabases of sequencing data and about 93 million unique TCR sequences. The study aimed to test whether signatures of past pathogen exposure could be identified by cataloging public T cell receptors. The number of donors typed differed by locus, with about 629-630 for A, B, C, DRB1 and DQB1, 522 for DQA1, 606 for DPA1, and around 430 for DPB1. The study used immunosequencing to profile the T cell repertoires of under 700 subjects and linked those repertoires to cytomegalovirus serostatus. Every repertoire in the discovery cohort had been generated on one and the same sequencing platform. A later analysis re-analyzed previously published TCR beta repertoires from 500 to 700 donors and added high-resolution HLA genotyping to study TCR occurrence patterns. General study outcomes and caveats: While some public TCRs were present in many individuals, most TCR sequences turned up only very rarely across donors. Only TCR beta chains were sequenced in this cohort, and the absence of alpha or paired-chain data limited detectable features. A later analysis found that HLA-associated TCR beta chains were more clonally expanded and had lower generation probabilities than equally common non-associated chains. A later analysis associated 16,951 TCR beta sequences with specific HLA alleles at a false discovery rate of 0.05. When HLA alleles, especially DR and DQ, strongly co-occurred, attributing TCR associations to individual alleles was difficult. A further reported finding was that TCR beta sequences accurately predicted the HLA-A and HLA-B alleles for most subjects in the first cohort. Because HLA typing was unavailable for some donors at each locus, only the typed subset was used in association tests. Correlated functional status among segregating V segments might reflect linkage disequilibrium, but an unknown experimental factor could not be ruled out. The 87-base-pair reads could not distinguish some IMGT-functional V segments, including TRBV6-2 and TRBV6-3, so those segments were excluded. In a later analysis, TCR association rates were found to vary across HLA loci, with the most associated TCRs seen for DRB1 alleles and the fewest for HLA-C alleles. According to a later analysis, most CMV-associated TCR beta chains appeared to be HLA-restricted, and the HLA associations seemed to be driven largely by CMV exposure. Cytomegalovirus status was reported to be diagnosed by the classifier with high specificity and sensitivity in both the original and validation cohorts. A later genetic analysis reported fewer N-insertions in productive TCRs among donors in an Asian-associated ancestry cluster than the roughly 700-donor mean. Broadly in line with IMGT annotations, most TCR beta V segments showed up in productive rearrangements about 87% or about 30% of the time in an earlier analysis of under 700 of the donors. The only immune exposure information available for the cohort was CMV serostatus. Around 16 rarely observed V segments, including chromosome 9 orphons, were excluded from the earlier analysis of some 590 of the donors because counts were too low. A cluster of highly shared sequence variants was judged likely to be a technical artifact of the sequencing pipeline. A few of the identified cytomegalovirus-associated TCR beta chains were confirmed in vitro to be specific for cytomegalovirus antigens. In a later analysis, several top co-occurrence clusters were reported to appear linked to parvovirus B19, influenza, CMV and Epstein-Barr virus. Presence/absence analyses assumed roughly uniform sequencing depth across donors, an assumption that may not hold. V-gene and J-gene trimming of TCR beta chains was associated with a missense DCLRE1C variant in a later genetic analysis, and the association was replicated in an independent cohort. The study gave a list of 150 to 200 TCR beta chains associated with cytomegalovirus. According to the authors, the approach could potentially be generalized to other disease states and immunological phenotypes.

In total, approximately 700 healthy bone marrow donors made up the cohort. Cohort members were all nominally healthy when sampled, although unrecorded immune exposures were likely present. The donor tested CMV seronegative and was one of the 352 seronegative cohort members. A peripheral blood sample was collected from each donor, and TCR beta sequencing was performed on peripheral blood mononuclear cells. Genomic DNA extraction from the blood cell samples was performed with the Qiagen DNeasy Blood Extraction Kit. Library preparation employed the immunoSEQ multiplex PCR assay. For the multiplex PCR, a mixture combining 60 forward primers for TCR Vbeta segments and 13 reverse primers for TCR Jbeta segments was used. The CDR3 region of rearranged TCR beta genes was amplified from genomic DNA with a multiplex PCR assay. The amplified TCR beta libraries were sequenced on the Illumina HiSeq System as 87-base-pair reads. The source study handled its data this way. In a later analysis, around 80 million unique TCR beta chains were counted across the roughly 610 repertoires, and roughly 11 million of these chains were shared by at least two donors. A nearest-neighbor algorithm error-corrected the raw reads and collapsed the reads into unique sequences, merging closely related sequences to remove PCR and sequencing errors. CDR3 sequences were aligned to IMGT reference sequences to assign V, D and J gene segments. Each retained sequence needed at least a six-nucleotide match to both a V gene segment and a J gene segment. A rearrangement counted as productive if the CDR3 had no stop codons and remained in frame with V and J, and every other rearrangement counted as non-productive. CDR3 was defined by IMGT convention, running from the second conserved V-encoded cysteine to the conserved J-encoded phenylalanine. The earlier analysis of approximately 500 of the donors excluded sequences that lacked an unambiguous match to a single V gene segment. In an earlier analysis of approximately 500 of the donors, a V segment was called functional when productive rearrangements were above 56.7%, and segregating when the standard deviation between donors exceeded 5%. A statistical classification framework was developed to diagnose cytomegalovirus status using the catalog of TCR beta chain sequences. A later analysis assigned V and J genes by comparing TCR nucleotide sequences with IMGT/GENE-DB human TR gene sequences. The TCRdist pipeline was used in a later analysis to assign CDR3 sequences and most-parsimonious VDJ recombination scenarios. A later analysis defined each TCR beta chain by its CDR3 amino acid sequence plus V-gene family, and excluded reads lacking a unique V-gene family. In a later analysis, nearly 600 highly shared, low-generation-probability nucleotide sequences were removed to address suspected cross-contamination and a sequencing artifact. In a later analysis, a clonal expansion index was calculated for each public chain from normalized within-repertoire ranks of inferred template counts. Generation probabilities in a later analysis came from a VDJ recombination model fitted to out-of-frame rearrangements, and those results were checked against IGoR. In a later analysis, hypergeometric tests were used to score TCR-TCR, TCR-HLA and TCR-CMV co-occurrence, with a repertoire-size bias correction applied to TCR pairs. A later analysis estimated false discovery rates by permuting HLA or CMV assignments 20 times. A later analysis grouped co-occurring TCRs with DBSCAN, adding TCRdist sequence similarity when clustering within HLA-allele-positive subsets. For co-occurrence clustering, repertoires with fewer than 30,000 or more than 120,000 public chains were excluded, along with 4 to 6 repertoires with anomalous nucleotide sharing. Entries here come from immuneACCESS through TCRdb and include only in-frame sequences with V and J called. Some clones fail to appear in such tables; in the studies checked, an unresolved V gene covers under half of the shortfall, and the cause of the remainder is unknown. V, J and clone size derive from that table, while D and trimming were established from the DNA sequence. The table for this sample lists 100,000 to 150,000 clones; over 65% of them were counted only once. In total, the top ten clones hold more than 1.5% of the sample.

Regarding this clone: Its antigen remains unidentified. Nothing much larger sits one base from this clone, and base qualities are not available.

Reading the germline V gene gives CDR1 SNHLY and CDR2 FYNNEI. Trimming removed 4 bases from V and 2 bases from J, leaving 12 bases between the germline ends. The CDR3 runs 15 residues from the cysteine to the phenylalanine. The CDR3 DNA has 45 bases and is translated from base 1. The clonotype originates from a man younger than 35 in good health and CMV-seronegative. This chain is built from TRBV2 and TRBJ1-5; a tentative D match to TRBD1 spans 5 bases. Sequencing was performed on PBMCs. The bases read TGTGCCAGCAGTGGACAGAACTTTGGCAATCAGCCCCAGCATTTT. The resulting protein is CASSGQNFGNQPQHF. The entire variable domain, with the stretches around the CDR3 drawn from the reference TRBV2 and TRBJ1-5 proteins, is EPEVTQTPSHQVTQMGQEVILRCVPISNHLYFYWYRQILGQKVEFLVSFYNNEISEKSEIFDDQFSVERPDGSNFTLKIRSTKLEDSAMYFCASSGQNFGNQPQHFGDGTRLSIL.